The rows below give T cell receptor beta chains drawn from one sample of a study of regulatory T cells in long-lasting Graves disease. TCRdb reprocessed the multiplex PCR reads via MiXCR and lists one record per CDR3 protein. The top ten hold roughly a tenth of the sample, which has 540,000 or so distinct CDR3 sequences, roughly 12% seen once. These data were likewise used in another study, on T cells in Graves' hyperthyroidism and ophthalmopathy.

The specimen comprised peripheral blood mononuclear cells (PBMCs), sampled at new diagnosis, from a patient treated with antithyroid drugs. The receptors were gathered from a man aged 25-40 years with Graves disease. CDR3s include the opening cysteine and the closing phenylalanine or tryptophan. Not every row has a clone size; where given, it reads once, few, many or a size class.

TRBJ2-5	many	TRBV30	CAWKGAGETQYF
TRBJ1-2	-	TRBV6-1	CASSQRDPSGGYTF
TRBJ2-5	many	TRBV29-1	CSVRTSGQETQYF
TRBJ1-1	many	TRBV29-1	CSVVGNTEAFF
TRBJ1-1	many	TRBV10-3	CASTVTGDSGEAFF
TRBJ2-1	few	TRBV9	CASSVGGLAGHNEQFF
TRBJ1-1	many	TRBV5-1	CASSFGQTNTEAFF
TRBJ1-1	many	TRBV5-1	CASSLDAANTEAFF
TRBJ1-5	many	TRBV20-1	CSARPNFLTVTSNQPQHF
TRBJ1-2	many	TRBV7-9	CASSLGGNDYGYTF
TRBJ2-3	few	TRBV3-1	CASSQENRDTQYF
TRBJ2-1	-	TRBV29-1	CSVFSGTSGSNEQFF
TRBJ2-1	many	TRBV5-1	CASSFAGAGEQFF
TRBJ1-3	-	TRBV12-3/TRBV12-4	CASSLGGVSGNTIYF
TRBJ2-3	once	TRBV2	CASRGSSGSRPDTQYF
TRBJ2-3	many	TRBV6-4	CASSDTGSTDTQYF
TRBJ2-4	few	TRBV19	CASTPGGGNIQYF